The 19 T cell receptor beta chains below all came from one sample that was sequenced in a study of blood T cell repertoires in COVID-19. Only in-frame clones appear in the TCRdb table, and some are missing; sequencing was by immunoSEQ multiplex PCR. The sample includes about 320,000 clones, over 70% of them seen just once. Sequencing used PBMCs or T cells enriched from blood (not recorded which). The origin of the receptors is a man aged 25 to 40 who had recovered from COVID-19.

DNA for the CDR3: TGTGCCAGCACCCCTCTTCCAGCGGGGGGGTCCTACAATGAGCAGTTCTTC. Its protein product is CASTPLPAGGSYNEQFF. This rearrangement joins TRBV4-2 to TRBJ2-1, with 10 bases fitting TRBD2. The CDR3 is made up of 17 amino acids. Germline values: CDR1 LGHNA, CDR2 YNFKEQ. V gave up 7 bases and J gave up 1 base; unmatched junction bases: 10.

The gene calls are TRBV18 and TRBJ1-6; TRBD1 is a possible D gene (6 bases). V was trimmed by 6 bases and J by 7 bases, leaving 22 bases between them. The CDR3 contains 17 residues. Germline values: CDR1 KGHSH, CDR2 LQKENI. The CDR3 sequence: CASSRPGELLRNSPLHF. CDR3 nucleotides: TGTGCCAGCTCCCGACCAGGGGAGCTTTTGAGGAATTCACCCCTCCACTTT. The variable domain in full, with the rest retrieved from reference TRBV18 and TRBJ1-6, is NAGVMQNPRHLVRRRGQEARLRCSPMKGHSHVYWYRQLPEEGLKFMVYLQKENIIDESGMPKERFSAEFPKEGPSILRIQQVVRGDSAAYFCASSRPGELLRNSPLHFGNGTRLTVT.

This chain connects TRBV6-2 or TRBV6-3 to TRBJ2-7, with a possible D match to TRBD1 (6 bases). From germline, CDR1 is MNHEY and CDR2 SVGEGT. V lost 1 base, J lost 5 bases, and 6 bases lay in between. CDR3 length equals 12 residues. The CDR3: CASSYYRDEQYF. CDR3 nucleotides: TGTGCCAGCAGTTACTACAGGGACGAGCAGTACTTC.

The chain recombines TRBV12-3 or TRBV12-4 with TRBJ1-1; D remains unclear. The CDR3 covers 13 residues. V was cut by 7 bases and J by 0 bases, with 9 bases left in between. The CDR3 DNA follows: TGTGCCAGCACTACTACAATGAACACTGAAGCTTTCTTT. Amino acid sequence: CASTTTMNTEAFF.

The gene calls are TRBV11-3 and TRBJ2-7, with 12 bases fitting TRBD1. Per germline, CDR1 SGHNT and CDR2 YENEEA. The CDR3 is made up of 15 amino acids. V lost 2 bases and J lost 6; bases outside the gene matches: 5. The CDR3 is CASSLRGQGACEQYF. The CDR3 bases are TGTGCCAGCAGCTTAAGGGGACAGGGGGCTTGCGAGCAGTACTTC. Looking up the rest from reference TRBV11-3 and TRBJ2-7 gives the full variable domain: EAGVVQSPRYKIIEKKQPVAFWCNPISGHNTLYWYLQNLGQGPELLIRYENEEAVDDSQLPKDRFSAERLKGVDSTLKIQPAELGDSAVYLCASSLRGQGACEQYFGPGTRLTVT.

This clone was observed a single time. The chain couples TRBV5-1 to TRBJ1-1; 7 bases align to TRBD1. V lost 0 bases and J lost 2; bases outside the gene matches: 10. Germline loops: CDR1 SGHRS, CDR2 YFSETQ. There are 17 residues in the CDR3. The CDR3, as DNA: TGCGCCAGCAGCTTGGCCGGTAGGGGGCAAGGAAACACTGAAGCTTTCTTT. Its translation: CASSLAGRGQGNTEAFF.

The gene calls are TRBV7-9 and TRBJ2-2; D might be TRBD1 (6 bases). Germline V lookup: CDR1 SEHNR, CDR2 FQNEAQ (reference sequence). Trimming stripped 0 bases from V and 5 bases from J, with 13 bases between. The CDR3 loop spans 16 amino acids. The CDR3 DNA sequence: TGTGCCAGCAGCTTAGCGACAGGCTCGAGGACCGGGGAGCTGTTTTTT. It translates to CASSLATGSRTGELFF.

The V call is TRBV7-2, the J call TRBJ2-2, with D perhaps matching TRBD2 (5 bases). The V end lost 5 bases, the J end lost 5 bases, and 9 bases lay between the germline ends. Germline V gives CDR1 SGHTA, CDR2 FQGNSA. The CDR3 covers 13 residues. CDR3 protein: CASSRGLTGELFF. CDR3 nucleotides: TGTGCCAGCAGCCGCGGGCTGACCGGGGAGCTGTTTTTT.

This clone turned up a few times. The V gene is TRBV4-1, the J gene TRBJ1-3; 9 bases line up with TRBD1. The CDR3 runs 13 residues. Germline CDR1 is MGHRA and CDR2 is YSYEKL. Germline trimming cut 6 bases from V and 6 bases from J; bases unmatched to any gene: 3. The CDR3 protein is CASSLQGANTIYF. The CDR3 DNA reads TGCGCCAGCAGTCTACAGGGGGCAAACACCATATATTTT.

This chain joins TRBV19 and TRBJ2-2; D is perhaps TRBD2 (5 bases). V was clipped by 5 bases and J by 0 bases, with 10 bases between them. This CDR3 comprises 15 residues. Germline lookup yields CDR1 LNHDA and CDR2 SQIVND (reference sequence). This CDR3 is CASSPMDSNTGELFF. The CDR3 nucleotides are TGTGCCAGTAGTCCTATGGACTCGAACACCGGGGAGCTGTTTTTT.

The chain recombines TRBV5-4 with TRBJ1-2, with TRBD1 as a possible D gene (6 bases). V was cut by 0 bases and J by 7 bases, with 10 bases left in between. The CDR3 covers 13 residues. Germline CDR1 is SGHNT and CDR2 is YYREEE (reference sequence). The CDR3 loop is CASSLGQEVGYTF. CDR3 DNA sequence: TGTGCCAGCAGCTTGGGACAGGAGGTTGGCTACACCTTC.

The gene calls are TRBV10-1 and TRBJ2-5, with D possibly matching TRBD2 (6 bases). The V end was cut by 0 bases, the J end by 7 bases, with 18 bases between. The CDR3 loop spans 16 amino acids. Germline CDR1 reads WNHNN; CDR2 reads SYGVQD (reference sequence). The CDR3 is CASSESLMTGVGTQYF. The CDR3 bases are TGCGCCAGCAGTGAGTCGCTAATGACGGGAGTAGGGACCCAGTACTTC.

This chain links TRBV10-2 with TRBJ2-7; 8 bases fit TRBD2. From germline, CDR1 is WSHSY and CDR2 SAAADI. CDR3 size: 12 residues. V gave up 6 bases and J gave up 3 bases; unmatched junction bases: 1. CDR3 nucleotide sequence: TGCGCCAGCAGCGGGACTAGCTACGAGCAGTACTTC. Translating it yields CASSGTSYEQYF.

The V and J genes are TRBV5-5 and TRBJ1-6; 8 bases agree with TRBD1. The germline V gene has CDR1 SGHKS and CDR2 YYEKEE (reference sequence). With V trimmed by 4 bases and J by 7 bases, 7 bases remained unmatched. The CDR3 loop spans 15 amino acids. CDR3 protein: CASSLQGGYNSPLHF. CDR3 nucleotides: TGTGCCAGCAGCCTACAGGGGGGGTACAATTCACCCCTCCACTTT.

This clone appeared once. J is TRBJ1-1 and V is TRBV6-5; no clear D gene. Trimming left V 2 bases short and J 0 bases short, with 7 bases between. Germline assignment: CDR1 MNHEY and CDR2 SVGAGI. The CDR3 is 14 amino acids. The CDR3 nucleotides are TGTGCCAGCAGTTACAGTCAGTTGAACACTGAAGCTTTCTTT. Protein product: CASSYSQLNTEAFF.

This chain connects TRBV7-2 to TRBJ1-1; perhaps TRBD1 as D (6 bases). V lost 5 bases and J lost 3, with 13 bases in between. The CDR3 sequence is 14 residues long. CDR1 is SGHTA and CDR2 is FQGNSA in the germline V gene. CDR3 amino acids: CASSPAGAYTEAFF. The CDR3 region has the DNA TGTGCCAGCAGCCCGGCGGGGGCGTACACTGAAGCTTTCTTT.

The chain links TRBV9 to TRBJ2-1; 8 nucleotides align to TRBD1. The V gene's germline CDR1 is SGDLS and CDR2 YYNGEE. This CDR3 contains 15 residues. J lost 4 bases, V lost 1 base, and 4 bases had no gene match. The CDR3 region has the DNA TGTGCCAGCAGCGTACAGGGGGCGCAATACAATGAGCAGTTCTTC. Translating gives CASSVQGAQYNEQFF.

The J gene is TRBJ1-5, the V gene TRBV19; 7 nucleotides align to TRBD1. After removal of 6 bases from V and 7 bases from J, the junction contained 12 bases not matched to a gene. The CDR3 extends over 15 amino acids. The germline CDR1 and CDR2 sequences are LNHDA and SQIVND (reference sequence). The CDR3 region is CASSNSGTVVQPQHF. CDR3 nucleotides: TGTGCCAGTAGCAATTCCGGGACAGTCGTACAGCCCCAGCATTTT.

The chain joins TRBV19 to TRBJ1-1; D unresolved. This CDR3 spans 14 amino acids. V dropped 1 base and J dropped 3 bases, with 9 bases sitting between them. The germline CDR1 and CDR2 sequences are LNHDA and SQIVND (reference sequence). This CDR3 reads CASSIGEVHTEAFF. In DNA, the CDR3 is TGTGCCAGTAGTATAGGGGAGGTGCACACTGAAGCTTTCTTT.